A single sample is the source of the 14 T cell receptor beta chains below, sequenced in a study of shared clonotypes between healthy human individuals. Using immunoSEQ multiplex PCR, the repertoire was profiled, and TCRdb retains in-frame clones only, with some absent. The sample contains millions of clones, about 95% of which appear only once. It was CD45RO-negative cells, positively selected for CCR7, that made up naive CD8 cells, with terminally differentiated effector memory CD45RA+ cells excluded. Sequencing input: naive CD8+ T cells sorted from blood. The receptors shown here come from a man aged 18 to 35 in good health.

The CDR3 region is CASSYRGHQETQYF. CDR3 DNA: TGTGCCAGCAGTTACAGGGGCCACCAAGAGACCCAGTACTTC. This chain joins TRBV6-6 and TRBJ2-5; D might be TRBD1 (5 bases). Deletions cut 2 bases from V and 0 bases from J, with 7 bases between. The length of the CDR3 is 14 residues. Germline V gives CDR1 MNHNY, CDR2 SVGAGI (reference sequence).

CDR3 nucleotides: TGTGCCAGCAGCCCCGATCAGGACGAGCAGTACTTC. Translation: CASSPDQDEQYF. The chain recombines TRBV11-2 with TRBJ2-7; no firm D call. The germline gives CDR1 SGHAT, CDR2 FQNNGV. Trimming cost V 5 bases and J 5 bases, with 10 bases left between them. This CDR3 has 12 amino acids. Using reference TRBV11-2 and TRBJ2-7 for the parts outside the CDR3, the full variable domain is EAGVAQSPRYKIIEKRQSVAFWCNPISGHATLYWYQQILGQGPKLLIQFQNNGVVDDSQLPKDRFSAERLKGVDSTLKIQPAKLEDSAVYLCASSPDQDEQYFGPGTRLTVT.

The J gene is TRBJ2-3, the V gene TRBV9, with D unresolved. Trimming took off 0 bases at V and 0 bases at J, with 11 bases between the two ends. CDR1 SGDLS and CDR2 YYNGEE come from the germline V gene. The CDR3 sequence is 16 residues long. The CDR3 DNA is TGTGCCAGCAGCGTAGAGGCGGTTTCTAGCACAGATACGCAGTATTTT. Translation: CASSVEAVSSTDTQYF.

In nucleotides, the CDR3 is TGTGCCAGCAGCCGGGACGTAGCCTACGAGCAGTACTTC. Translating gives CASSRDVAYEQYF. The V and J genes are TRBV7-9 and TRBJ2-7; D assignment may be TRBD1 or TRBD2 (5 bases each). V gave up 5 bases and J gave up 2 bases, with 10 bases separating them. The germline CDR1 and CDR2 sequences are SEHNR and FQNEAQ (reference sequence). The CDR3 consists of 13 residues.

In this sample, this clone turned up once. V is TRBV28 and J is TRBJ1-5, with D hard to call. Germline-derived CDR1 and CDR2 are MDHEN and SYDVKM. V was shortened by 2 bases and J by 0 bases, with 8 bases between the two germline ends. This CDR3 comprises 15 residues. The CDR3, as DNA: TGTGCCAGCAGTTTAGGCCACGATAGCAATCAGCCCCAGCATTTT. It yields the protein CASSLGHDSNQPQHF.

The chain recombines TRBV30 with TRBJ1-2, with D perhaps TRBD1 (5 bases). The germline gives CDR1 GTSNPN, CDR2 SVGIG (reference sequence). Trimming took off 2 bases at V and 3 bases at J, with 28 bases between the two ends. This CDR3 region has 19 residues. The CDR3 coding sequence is TGTGCCTGGAGTTGTATCGGGGCATGGGAGGATCACCCTTACTATGGCTACACCTTC. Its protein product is CAWSCIGAWEDHPYYGYTF.

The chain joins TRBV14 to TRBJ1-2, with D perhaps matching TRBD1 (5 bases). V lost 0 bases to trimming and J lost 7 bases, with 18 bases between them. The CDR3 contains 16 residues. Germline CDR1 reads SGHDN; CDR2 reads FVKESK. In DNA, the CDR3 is TGTGCCAGCAGCCAAGATCAGTCCAGGGCAGGTGGTGGCTACACCTTC. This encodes CASSQDQSRAGGGYTF.

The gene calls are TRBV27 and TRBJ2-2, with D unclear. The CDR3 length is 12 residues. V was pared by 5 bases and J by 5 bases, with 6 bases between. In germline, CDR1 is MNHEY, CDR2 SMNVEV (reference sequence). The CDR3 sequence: CASSQKTGELFF. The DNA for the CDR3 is TGTGCCAGCAGTCAGAAGACCGGGGAGCTGTTTTTT.

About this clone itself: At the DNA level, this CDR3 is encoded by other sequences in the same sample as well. Here the CDR3 reads CASRALEAFF. CDR3 in DNA: TGTGCCAGCAGGGCTCTGGAAGCTTTCTTT. The genes are TRBV2 and TRBJ1-1; D gene uncertain. The CDR3 is 10 residues long. Trimming shortened V by 6 bases and J by 8 bases, and 7 bases separated the two germline ends. Germline lookup yields CDR1 SNHLY and CDR2 FYNNEI.

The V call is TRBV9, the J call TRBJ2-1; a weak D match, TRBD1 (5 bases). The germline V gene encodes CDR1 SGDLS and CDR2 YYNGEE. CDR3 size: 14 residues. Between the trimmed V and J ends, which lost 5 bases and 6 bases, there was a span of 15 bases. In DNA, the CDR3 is TGTGCCAGCAGTCCCCAGGGAAGGGTCAATGAGCAGTTCTTC. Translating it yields CASSPQGRVNEQFF. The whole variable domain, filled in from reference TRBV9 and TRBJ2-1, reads DSGVTQTPKHLITATGQRVTLRCSPRSGDLSVYWYQQSLDQGLQFLIQYYNGEERAKGNILERFSAQQFPDLHSELNLSSLELGDSALYFCASSPQGRVNEQFFGPGTRLTVL.

Here the CDR3 DNA reads TGCGCCAGCAGCCCCGGGAAGTTCACCCTTGAGCAGTTCTTC. It codes for CASSPGKFTLEQFF. The rearrangement links TRBV5-1 to TRBJ2-1, with D tentatively TRBD2 (5 bases). Germline CDR1 SGHRS, CDR2 YFSETQ. The CDR3 length is 14 residues. Trimming left V 4 bases short and J 9 bases short, with 17 bases between.

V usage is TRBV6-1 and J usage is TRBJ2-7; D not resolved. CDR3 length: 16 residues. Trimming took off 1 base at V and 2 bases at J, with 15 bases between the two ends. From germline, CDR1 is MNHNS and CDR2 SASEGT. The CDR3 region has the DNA TGTGCCAGCAGTGAAGAGGGTCCGTACGGACCCTACGAGCAGTACTTC. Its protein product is CASSEEGPYGPYEQYF.

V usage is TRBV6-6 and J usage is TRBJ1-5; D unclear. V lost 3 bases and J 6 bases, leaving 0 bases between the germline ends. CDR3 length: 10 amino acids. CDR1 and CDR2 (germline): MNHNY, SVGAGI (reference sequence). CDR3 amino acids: CASSYQPQHF. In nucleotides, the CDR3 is TGTGCCAGCAGTTATCAGCCCCAGCATTTT.

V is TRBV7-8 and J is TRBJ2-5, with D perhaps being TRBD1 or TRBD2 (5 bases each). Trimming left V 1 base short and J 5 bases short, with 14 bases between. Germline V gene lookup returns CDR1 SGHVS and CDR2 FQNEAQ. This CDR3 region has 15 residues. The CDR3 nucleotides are TGTGCCAGCAGCTTAGTGGGGGAGAGGCGGGAGACCCAGTACTTC. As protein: CASSLVGERRETQYF.